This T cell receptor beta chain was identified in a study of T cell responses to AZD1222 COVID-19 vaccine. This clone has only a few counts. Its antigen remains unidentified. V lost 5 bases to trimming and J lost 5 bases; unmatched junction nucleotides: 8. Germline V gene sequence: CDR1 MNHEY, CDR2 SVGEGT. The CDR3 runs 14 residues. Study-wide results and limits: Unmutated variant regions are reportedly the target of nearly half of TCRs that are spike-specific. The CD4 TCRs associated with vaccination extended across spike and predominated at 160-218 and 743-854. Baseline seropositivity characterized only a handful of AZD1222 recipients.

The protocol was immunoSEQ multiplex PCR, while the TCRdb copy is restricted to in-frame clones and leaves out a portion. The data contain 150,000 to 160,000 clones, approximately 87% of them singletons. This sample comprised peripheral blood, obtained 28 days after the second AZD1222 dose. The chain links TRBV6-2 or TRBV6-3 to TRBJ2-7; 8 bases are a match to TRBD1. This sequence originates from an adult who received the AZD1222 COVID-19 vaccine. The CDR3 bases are TGTGCCAGCAGTCCCCGCAGGGGGCTAAACGAGCAGTACTTC. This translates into CASSPRRGLNEQYF.